This T cell receptor (beta chain) was found in a study of identical twins. Findings and caveats of the study: There was an excess of low generation probability in the out-of-frame alpha sequences that twins shared.

This clonotype was recorded many times. Its target is unknown. One entry per CDR3 protein results from TCRdb running MiXCR on the 5' RACE reads. The sample has roughly 770,000 distinct CDR3 sequences; 15% to 20% are singletons. The CDR3 totals 11 residues. Germline values: CDR1 WNHNN, CDR2 SYGVQD (reference sequence). Deletions cut 3 bases from V and 6 bases from J, with 6 bases between. The sample was also reused in another study, on T cells expressing NK-cell markers.

This TCR came from a woman between 18 and 29 years old in good health. Sequencing used PBMCs. The gene calls are TRBV10-1 and TRBJ2-7; D perhaps matches TRBD2 (5 bases). The CDR3 protein is CASSDGGEQYF. In nucleotides, the CDR3 is TGCGCCAGCAGTGACGGAGGCGAGCAGTACTTC.